The T cell receptor beta chain described here comes from a study of Graves' ophthalmopathy and Graves' hyperthyroidism. Patients were left out if they had other autoimmune diseases, uncontrolled infections, pregnancy or lactation. The CDR3 sequence is 15 residues long. CDR1 WNHNN and CDR2 SYGVQD come from the germline V gene (reference sequence). Trimming cost V 0 bases and J 6 bases, with 11 bases left between them. The authors amplified TCR beta CDR3 regions, and they did so from RNA transcripts for repertoire sequencing. Second-round multiplex PCR came after a first-round RT-PCR that employed HTBI primers. Each CDR3 protein is one row after TCRdb ran MiXCR on the multiplex PCR reads. This sample has about 400,000 distinct CDR3 sequences; around 18% occur once, and the top ten carry roughly 1.4%. This clonotype was counted many times.

The receptor was isolated from a young woman with Graves' ophthalmopathy. Sequenced material: peripheral blood. The chain has TRBV10-1 and TRBJ2-2; TRBD1 or TRBD2 may be the D gene (5 bases each). The chain's CDR3 is CASSESGVLPGELFF. CDR3 in DNA: TGCGCCAGCAGTGAGTCGGGGGTTCTGCCCGGGGAGCTGTTTTTT.